This TCR beta chain appears in the sequencing data of a study of high-grade serous ovarian cancer treatment subgroups. General observations from the study: Repertoire similarity ranged about 0.11 to 0.8 between tumors of one patient.

A word on this clone: Its antigen is as yet unknown.

V lost 5 bases and J lost 1, with 14 bases in between. The CDR3 has 15 amino acids. Germline-derived CDR1 and CDR2 are SGHNT and YENEEA. Produced via immunoSEQ multiplex PCR; TCRdb's table is partial and in-frame only. Altogether more than 8,000 clones are present, 68% being singletons, with the ten largest covering more than 3.5%. Tumor tissue was taken before any definitive surgery or chemotherapy was given. This receptor was obtained from a human donor with high-grade serous ovarian cancer. This chain connects TRBV11-3 to TRBJ1-1; D remains unclear. Material: tumor tissue. The CDR3 is CASSPPFLGNTEAFF. The CDR3 nucleotides read TGTGCCAGCAGCCCCCCGTTTTTGGGGAACACTGAAGCTTTCTTT.